This T cell receptor (beta chain) appears in the sequencing data of a study of cytomegalovirus exposure and HLA in healthy donors. Germline V gives CDR1 MNHEY, CDR2 SMNVEV (reference sequence). The ends were cut back, 3 bases at V and 5 bases at J, with 16 bases in the middle. The CDR3 spans 15 residues. Primers: 60 Vbeta forward and 13 Jbeta reverse. TCRdb's table, derived via immunoSEQ multiplex PCR, lists solely in-frame clones and lacks some. Among some 200,000 clones listed, approximately 88% were seen once. This TCR came from a boy younger than 10 in good health and CMV-seronegative. Specimen: PBMCs. The J gene is TRBJ1-1, the V gene TRBV27; D might be TRBD1 (5 bases). The CDR3 loop is CASSFLDSLMTEAFF. In DNA form, the CDR3 reads TGTGCCAGCAGTTTCCTCGACAGCCTGATGACTGAAGCTTTCTTT.